This T cell receptor (beta chain) was recovered during a study of read filtering for tumor transcriptome and immune sequencing. Study in general: Among patients, under 20 were male and about 15 female, aged about 45 to 80 (mean about 69). Whole-transcriptome libraries were prepared after DNase treatment.

From approximately 430 ng of RNA, a library with molecular barcoded alpha/delta and beta/gamma adaptors was made. TCRdb reanalysed the reads using MiXCR and keeps one entry per CDR3 protein. The sample shows tens of thousands of distinct CDR3 sequences, roughly a fifth of them seen only once. This clonotype was picked up many times. Its antigen is as yet unknown. This CDR3 comprises 15 residues. Per the germline V gene, CDR1 is SGHRS and CDR2 is YFSETQ. V shed 2 bases and J shed 2 bases, with 13 bases lying between them. Findings and limits, study-wide: Correlation between methods rose after single-read clonotypes were removed. Compared with RNA-seq, IR-seq gave much higher clonotype depth and reliability.

The sample was a population of CD138-negative cells sorted from bone marrow. The source is a donor aged 40 or older with multiple myeloma. The chain uses TRBV5-1 and TRBJ2-5; perhaps TRBD1 as D (6 bases). CDR3 nucleotide sequence: TGCGCCAGCAGCTTTACAGGGATGGGTCAAGAGACCCAGTACTTC. It encodes CASSFTGMGQETQYF.